This TCR beta chain was sequenced during a study of Ad26.COV2.S vaccination and SARS-CoV-2 variants. Regarding the study as a whole: Substantial breadth was reported for post-vaccination spike-specific CD8+ and CD4+ T cells.

The repertoire was sequenced with immunoSEQ multiplex PCR; TCRdb's copy has only in-frame clones and lacks some. Here the sample spans approximately 140,000 clones, approximately 90% being singletons. The CDR3 is 13 residues long. The germline V gene has CDR1 SNHLY and CDR2 FYNNEI. J gave up 7 bases and V 7 bases, and 6 bases lay outside the gene matches. Comments on this clone: What it binds is unknown.

Sequences were derived from peripheral blood, sampled after recovery from COVID-19. This TCR came from a human donor who had recovered from COVID-19. This sequence joins TRBV2 and TRBJ1-5; 8 bases agree with TRBD1. CDR3 bases: TGTGCCAGCAATGGACAGGGTAACCAGCCCCAGCATTTT. Protein sequence: CASNGQGNQPQHF. Full variable domain (rest looked up from reference TRBV2 and TRBJ1-5): EPEVTQTPSHQVTQMGQEVILRCVPISNHLYFYWYRQILGQKVEFLVSFYNNEISEKSEIFDDQFSVERPDGSNFTLKIRSTKLEDSAMYFCASNGQGNQPQHFGDGTRLSIL.